What follows are 21 T cell receptor beta chains derived from one specimen sequenced in a study of blood T cell repertoires in COVID-19. TCRdb's table, derived via immunoSEQ multiplex PCR, lists solely in-frame clones and lacks some. The sample gives more than 70,000 clones, about 86% of which show up once; 22% is in the top ten. The material sequenced was peripheral blood. Receptors originate from an elderly woman in a cohort sampled during active or convalescent COVID-19.

This clone was recorded once. The chain couples TRBV5-1 to TRBJ1-1; 11 nucleotides line up with TRBD1. Germline V gene data show CDR1 as SGHRS and CDR2 as YFSETQ. V lost 4 bases to trimming and J lost 3 bases; unmatched junction nucleotides: 8. The CDR3 length is 16 residues. The DNA for the CDR3 is TGCGCCAGCAGCGCCGCCCCGGGACAGGGGGACACTGAAGCTTTCTTT. Translating it yields CASSAAPGQGDTEAFF.

This chain joins TRBV19 and TRBJ1-1, with 8 nucleotides matching TRBD1. Trimming at V came to 7 bases and at J to 1 base, leaving 8 bases not matched to a gene. CDR3 size: 15 residues. Germline CDR1 and CDR2: LNHDA and SQIVND (reference sequence). The CDR3: CASTGWTGSNTEAFF. The CDR3 region has the DNA TGTGCCAGTACCGGGTGGACAGGGTCGAACACTGAAGCTTTCTTT. The full variable domain, rest sourced from reference TRBV19 and TRBJ1-1, is DGGITQSPKYLFRKEGQNVTLSCEQNLNHDAMYWYRQDPGQGLRLIYYSQIVNDFQKGDIAEGYSVSREKKESFPLTVTSAQKNPTAFYLCASTGWTGSNTEAFFGQGTRLTVV.

The chain has TRBV2 and TRBJ1-1; weak D call: TRBD1 (5 bases). V lost 4 bases and J 4 bases, leaving 10 bases between the germline ends. This CDR3 spans 13 amino acids. The germline V gene encodes CDR1 SNHLY and CDR2 FYNNEI. The CDR3 sequence is CASSAGDGTEAFF. The CDR3 bases are TGTGCCAGCAGTGCGGGGGATGGCACTGAAGCTTTCTTT.

The V gene is TRBV30, the J gene TRBJ1-1, with 10 bases fitting TRBD1. Germline assignment: CDR1 GTSNPN and CDR2 SVGIG (reference sequence). The CDR3 contains 13 residues. With 5 bases clipped from V and 4 bases from J, the junction kept 4 bases outside the gene matches. CDR3 DNA: TGTGCCTGGGAATGGACAGGGGGCACTGAAGCTTTCTTT. It codes for CAWEWTGGTEAFF.

The chain uses TRBV19 and TRBJ2-3, with 7 bases that match TRBD1. CDR1 is LNHDA and CDR2 is SQIVND in the germline V gene (reference sequence). The CDR3 length is 15 residues. Germline trimming cut 1 base from V and 3 bases from J; bases unmatched to any gene: 4. The CDR3 loop is CASSIVGGRTDTQYF. The CDR3 DNA follows: TGTGCCAGTAGTATAGTAGGGGGCCGGACAGATACGCAGTATTTT.

The chain links TRBV27 to TRBJ2-7, with 14 bases identical to TRBD2. There are 18 residues in the CDR3. Trimming at V came to 2 bases and at J to 2 bases, leaving 8 bases not matched to a gene. Germline assignment: CDR1 MNHEY and CDR2 SMNVEV (reference sequence). CDR3 residues: CASSLAREGLAGAYEQYF. CDR3 nucleotide sequence: TGTGCCAGCAGTTTAGCCCGCGAGGGACTAGCGGGAGCCTACGAGCAGTACTTC.

This clone was seen only once. V gene TRBV5-1 combines with J gene TRBJ2-7; D is perhaps TRBD2 (5 bases). The CDR3 extends over 16 amino acids. V dropped 4 bases and J dropped 0 bases, with 17 bases sitting between them. Per germline, CDR1 SGHRS and CDR2 YFSETQ. CDR3 in amino acids: CASSPGWRVNSYEQYF. CDR3 nucleotides: TGCGCCAGCAGCCCGGGGTGGCGGGTGAACTCCTACGAGCAGTACTTC. The whole variable domain, filled in from reference TRBV5-1 and TRBJ2-7, reads KAGVTQTPRYLIKTRGQQVTLSCSPISGHRSVSWYQQTPGQGLQFLFEYFSETQRNKGNFPGRFSGRQFSNSRSEMNVSTLELGDSALYLCASSPGWRVNSYEQYFGPGTRLTVT.

V usage is TRBV28 and J usage is TRBJ2-5; 10 nucleotides agree with TRBD2. The V gene end was trimmed by 6 bases and the J gene end by 1 base; junction bases not matched to a gene: 11. This CDR3 has 17 residues. Germline lookup yields CDR1 MDHEN and CDR2 SYDVKM. CDR3 in amino acids: CASSRIEGLASQETQYF. DNA for the CDR3: TGTGCCAGCAGCAGAATAGAGGGACTAGCGAGCCAAGAGACCCAGTACTTC.

This clone was picked up one time. The CDR3 DNA sequence: TGTGCCACCAGTGATTCTAGACTAGCGCTGGCGTACAATGAGCAGTTCTTC. Amino acids: CATSDSRLALAYNEQFF. The V gene is TRBV24-1, the J gene TRBJ2-1, with TRBD2 matching over 8 bases. J lost 4 bases, V lost 2 bases, and 9 bases had no gene match. Looked up from germline, CDR1 is KGHDR and CDR2 is SFDVKD. The CDR3 totals 17 residues.

This clone was counted once. The chain carries TRBV5-1 and TRBJ2-3, with 10 bases that match TRBD2. V trimming: 7 bases; J trimming: 4 bases; junction bases outside the gene matches: 12. The germline V gene encodes CDR1 SGHRS and CDR2 YFSETQ. CDR3 length: 16 amino acids. This CDR3 is CASAPGTSDSSDTQYF. In DNA form, the CDR3 reads TGCGCCAGCGCCCCCGGGACTAGCGATTCCTCAGATACGCAGTATTTT.

The chain is built from TRBV5-4 and TRBJ1-1, with TRBD1 matching over 7 bases. V dropped 4 bases and J dropped 2; count of bases not matched to a gene: 8. Germline V CDR1 and CDR2: SGHNT, YYREEE (reference sequence). There are 15 residues in the CDR3. The CDR3 spells CASSTPRTGNTEAFF. Written as DNA, the CDR3 is TGTGCCAGCAGCACCCCGAGGACAGGTAACACTGAAGCTTTCTTT.

The rearrangement joins TRBV27 to TRBJ2-1, with 11 bases fitting TRBD2. This CDR3 region has 15 residues. Germline values: CDR1 MNHEY, CDR2 SMNVEV (reference sequence). V lost 1 base to trimming and J lost 6 bases; unmatched junction nucleotides: 2. CDR3 sequence (DNA): TGTGCCAGCAGTTTATGGCTAGCGGGAGGCAATGAGCAGTTCTTC. Translation gives CASSLWLAGGNEQFF.

The chain couples TRBV6-5 to TRBJ1-6; 11 bases fit TRBD1. Germline CDR1 reads MNHEY; CDR2 reads SVGAGI. Trimming removed 7 bases from V and 8 bases from J; junction bases left unmatched: 7. The CDR3 is 15 residues long. In DNA, the CDR3 is TGTGCCAGCAACCCCATGGGACAGGGGGATTCACCCCTCCACTTT. Its translation: CASNPMGQGDSPLHF.

The rearrangement uses TRBV27 and TRBJ2-4; 8 nucleotides match TRBD2. Losses at the gene ends were 6 bases for V and 2 bases for J; bases not matched to a gene: 9. Looked up from germline, CDR1 is MNHEY and CDR2 is SMNVEV (reference sequence). There are 16 residues in the CDR3. The CDR3 reads CASRPTAGVPKNIQYF. CDR3 DNA sequence: TGTGCCAGCAGACCTACAGCGGGAGTTCCCAAAAACATTCAGTACTTC.

The V call is TRBV10-1, the J call TRBJ2-7; D is perhaps TRBD2 (6 bases). V dropped 3 bases and J dropped 0 bases, with 9 bases sitting between them. Looked up from germline, CDR1 is WNHNN and CDR2 is SYGVQD (reference sequence). The CDR3 extends over 14 amino acids. CDR3 residues: CASSDYGSSYEQYF. CDR3 DNA sequence: TGCGCCAGCAGTGATTACGGGAGCTCCTACGAGCAGTACTTC.

The chain uses TRBV10-3 and TRBJ2-2, with D unclear. This CDR3 has 15 amino acids. V was trimmed by 6 bases and J by 4 bases, leaving 15 bases between them. Germline CDR1 and CDR2: ENHRY and SYGVKD. The CDR3 nucleotides read TGTGCCATCAGGCCCGACTCTAGTCCCACCGGGGAGCTGTTTTTT. Its translation is CAIRPDSSPTGELFF.

The genes are TRBV6-5 and TRBJ1-1; D unresolved. CDR1 and CDR2 (germline): MNHEY, SVGAGI. Trimming took 6 bases from V and 4 from J, leaving 15 bases between them. This CDR3 contains 14 residues. In DNA form, the CDR3 reads TGTGCCAGCAGCAGGCAGTTAATGGGCACTGAAGCTTTCTTT. Its protein product is CASSRQLMGTEAFF.

The count of this clone is one. The chain joins TRBV5-1 to TRBJ1-4, with a possible D match to TRBD1 (5 bases). Germline V gene data show CDR1 as SGHRS and CDR2 as YFSETQ. The ends were cut back, 4 bases at V and 3 bases at J, with 10 bases in the middle. This CDR3 comprises 14 residues. In DNA form, the CDR3 reads TGCGCCAGCAGCCCAGGGTATCCTAATGAAAAACTGTTTTTT. Residues: CASSPGYPNEKLFF.

The chain links TRBV2 to TRBJ2-1; D uncertain. This CDR3 is 13 amino acids long. Trimming pared 5 bases from V and 5 bases from J, leaving 10 bases between. Germline-derived CDR1 and CDR2 are SNHLY and FYNNEI. The CDR3 spells CASSFGPDNEQFF. In DNA form, the CDR3 reads TGTGCCAGCAGTTTTGGGCCAGACAATGAGCAGTTCTTC.

This rearrangement joins TRBV21-1 to TRBJ2-3; TRBD1 is taken as the D call from the table, unchecked against the DNA. TRBV21-1 has pseudogene status. The CDR3 sequence is 18 residues long. This CDR3 reads CASSKARQGPVSTDTQYF. DNA for the CDR3: TGTGCCAGCAGCAAGGCGCGCCAGGGGCCGGTAAGCACAGATACGCAGTATTTT.

There are a few counts of this clone. The chain employs TRBV4-1 and TRBJ1-4; unclear D gene. The CDR3 spans 15 residues. V was shortened by 5 bases and J by 0 bases, with 10 bases between the two germline ends. The germline V gene encodes CDR1 MGHRA and CDR2 YSYEKL. CDR3 nucleotide sequence: TGCGCCAGCAGCGCTGGAGTTGCAACTAATGAAAAACTGTTTTTT. Translated: CASSAGVATNEKLFF.